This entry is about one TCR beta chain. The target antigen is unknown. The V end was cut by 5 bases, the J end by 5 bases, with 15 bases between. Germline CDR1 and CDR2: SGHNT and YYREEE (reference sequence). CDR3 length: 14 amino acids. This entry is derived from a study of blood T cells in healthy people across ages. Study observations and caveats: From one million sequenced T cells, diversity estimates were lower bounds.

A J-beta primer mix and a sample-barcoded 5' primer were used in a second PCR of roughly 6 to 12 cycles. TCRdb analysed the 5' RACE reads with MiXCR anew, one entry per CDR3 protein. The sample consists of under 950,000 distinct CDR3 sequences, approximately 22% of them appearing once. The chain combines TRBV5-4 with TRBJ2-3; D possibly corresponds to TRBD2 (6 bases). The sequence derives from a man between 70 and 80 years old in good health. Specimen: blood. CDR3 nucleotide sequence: TGTGCCAGCAGTTTCGGGAGTCCCGTAGATACGCAGTATTTT. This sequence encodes CASSFGSPVDTQYF.